This T cell receptor (beta chain) was obtained from a study of cytomegalovirus exposure and HLA in healthy donors. Overall study results and limits: In a later analysis, HLA-C alleles had the fewest associated TCRs, DRB1 alleles the most.

The PCR contained 60 Vbeta and 13 Jbeta primers. Repertoires were generated with immunoSEQ multiplex PCR, while TCRdb's copy carries only in-frame clones and drops some. This sample has about 160,000 clones; about two thirds occur once, and the top ten carry under 3.5%. J was trimmed by 7 bases and V by 1 base; bases with no gene match: 13. The CDR3 loop spans 17 amino acids. Germline V gene data show CDR1 as LNHDA and CDR2 as SQIVND (reference sequence). Points on this clone: Its antigen is undetermined.

The receptor comes from a woman in her 30s in good health and CMV-seronegative. The chain links TRBV19 to TRBJ1-5, with 7 bases fitting TRBD1. The material sequenced was PBMCs. The DNA of the CDR3 is TGTGCCAGTAGTATAGTCATGGGCAGGGGGACGGGCCAGCCCCAGCATTTT. It encodes CASSIVMGRGTGQPQHF. The full variable domain, with the rest looked up from reference TRBV19 and TRBJ1-5, is DGGITQSPKYLFRKEGQNVTLSCEQNLNHDAMYWYRQDPGQGLRLIYYSQIVNDFQKGDIAEGYSVSREKKESFPLTVTSAQKNPTAFYLCASSIVMGRGTGQPQHFGDGTRLSIL.